These 15 T cell receptor beta chains share one sample of origin, sequenced in a study of CD8 T cells in ankylosing spondylitis. These receptors have no identified antigens. TCRdb used MiXCR to reprocess the 5' RACE reads, holding one entry per CDR3 protein. The sample comprises roughly 490,000 distinct CDR3 sequences, approximately 5.3% of which are singletons, and around 3.4% rests with the top ten. Overall study findings and caveats: What appeared characteristic of ankylosing spondylitis blood was a TCR beta motif of under 10 highly homologous variants.

What was sequenced was blood, either unsorted or a sorted T cell fraction (not recorded which). Receptor source: a male donor with ankylosing spondylitis.

This clonotype was observed at least ten times. The CDR3 coding sequence is TGTGCCAGCAGCCCAATCTCCGGGACAGGGGCCGCCGGGGAGCTGTTTTTT. Protein product: CASSPISGTGAAGELFF. The chain employs TRBV7-8 and TRBJ2-2, with 10 bases aligning to TRBD1. This CDR3 is 17 amino acids long. The V and J ends lost 5 bases and 6 bases, in that order; junction bases with no gene match: 12. The germline gives CDR1 SGHVS, CDR2 FQNEAQ. The full variable domain, rest sourced from reference TRBV7-8 and TRBJ2-2, is GAGVSQSPRYKVAKRGQDVALRCDPISGHVSLFWYQQALGQGPEFLTYFQNEAQLDKSGLPSDRFFAERPEGSVSTLKIQRTQQEDSAVYLCASSPISGTGAAGELFFGEGSRLTVL.

This clonotype was counted ten times or more. The CDR3 region has the DNA TGTGCCAGCTTGAAGGACCCAAGAAGCACAGATACGCAGTATTTT. Translated, it gives CASLKDPRSTDTQYF. The chain joins TRBV6-1 to TRBJ2-3; D gene ambiguous. Germline V lookup: CDR1 MNHNS, CDR2 SASEGT. The CDR3 is 15 residues long. Trimming stripped 8 bases from V and 0 bases from J, with 15 bases between.

This clonotype was detected ten times or more. The chain couples TRBV4-2 to TRBJ2-3; TRBD1 aligns across 10 bases. This CDR3 has 16 amino acids. Unmatched junction bases numbered 4, after V lost 2 bases and J lost 2 bases. CDR1 is LGHNA, CDR2 YNFKEQ, per germline. CDR3 DNA sequence: TGTGCCAGCAGCCAATCCGGGACAGGGGTCACAGATACGCAGTATTTT. It translates to CASSQSGTGVTDTQYF.

In this sample, this clonotype turned up many times. The chain links TRBV28 to TRBJ1-4; no reliable D call. The germline CDR1 and CDR2 sequences are MDHEN and SYDVKM. V was pared by 1 base and J by 10 bases, with 7 bases between. The CDR3 extends over 12 amino acids. The CDR3 DNA is TGTGCCAGCAGTTTATCCCTAGGAAAACTGTTTTTT. It encodes CASSLSLGKLFF. The full variable domain, completed using reference TRBV28 and TRBJ1-4, is DVKVTQSSRYLVKRTGEKVFLECVQDMDHENMFWYRQDPGLGLRLIYFSYDVKMKEKGDIPEGYSVSREKKERFSLILESASTNQTSMYLCASSLSLGKLFFGSGTQLSVL.

This clonotype was observed at least ten times. The chain is built from TRBV5-5 and TRBJ1-2; 9 nucleotides line up with TRBD1. The CDR3 spans 14 residues. V lost 7 bases to trimming and J lost 8 bases; unmatched junction nucleotides: 12. CDR1 is SGHKS and CDR2 is YYEKEE in the germline V gene (reference sequence). CDR3 sequence reads: CASGLPQGAVGYTF. Here the CDR3 DNA reads TGTGCCAGCGGCCTTCCACAGGGGGCGGTGGGCTACACCTTC. The complete variable domain, with remaining parts taken from reference TRBV5-5 and TRBJ1-2, reads DAGVTQSPTHLIKTRGQQVTLRCSPISGHKSVSWYQQVLGQGPQFIFQYYEKEERGRGNFPDRFSARQFPNYSSELNVNALLLGDSALYLCASGLPQGAVGYTFGSGTRLTVV.

This clonotype was seen at least ten times. The V call is TRBV10-1, the J call TRBJ1-2, with D possibly TRBD1 on 6 matching bases. Germline V gene sequence: CDR1 WNHNN, CDR2 SYGVQD (reference sequence). The CDR3 contains 13 residues. V gave up 4 bases and J gave up 3 bases, with 9 bases separating them. In nucleotides, the CDR3 is TGCGCCAGCAGTGGAGCAGGGGACTATGGCTACACCTTC. Translated, it gives CASSGAGDYGYTF.

This clonotype has at least ten counts. The gene calls are TRBV28 and TRBJ2-1; 8 bases line up with TRBD2. CDR1 and CDR2 from the germline V gene are MDHEN and SYDVKM. V dropped 8 bases and J dropped 9; count of bases not matched to a gene: 12. This CDR3 contains 14 residues. CDR3 residues: CASDRERERSEQFF. Written as DNA, the CDR3 is TGTGCCAGCGATAGGGAGCGGGAGCGAAGTGAGCAGTTCTTC.

This clonotype has at least ten counts. CDR3: CASSGGDRENEAFF. The CDR3 coding sequence is TGCGCCAGCAGCGGAGGGGACAGGGAAAATGAAGCTTTCTTT. This chain joins TRBV5-1 and TRBJ1-1; TRBD1 matches 9 bases. J lost 7 bases, V lost 4 bases, and 8 bases had no gene match. Looked up from germline, CDR1 is SGHRS and CDR2 is YFSETQ. CDR3 size: 14 residues. Drawing the rest from reference TRBV5-1 and TRBJ1-1, the complete variable domain is KAGVTQTPRYLIKTRGQQVTLSCSPISGHRSVSWYQQTPGQGLQFLFEYFSETQRNKGNFPGRFSGRQFSNSRSEMNVSTLELGDSALYLCASSGGDRENEAFFGQGTRLTVV.

A few counts support this clonotype. This chain joins TRBV2 and TRBJ2-7, with 7 bases that match TRBD1. After removal of 6 bases from V and 3 bases from J, the junction contained 8 bases not matched to a gene. This CDR3 has 14 amino acids. From germline, CDR1 is SNHLY and CDR2 FYNNEI. CDR3 nucleotide sequence: TGTGCCAGCAGGGTCGACAGGGTCTACTACGAGCAGTACTTC. Protein sequence: CASRVDRVYYEQYF.

This clonotype was observed at least ten times. The gene calls are TRBV27 and TRBJ2-7; the D gene could be TRBD1 or TRBD2 (5 bases each). The CDR3 runs to 13 residues. Trimming took 2 bases from V and 6 from J, leaving 11 bases between them. Germline V gene data show CDR1 as MNHEY and CDR2 as SMNVEV (reference sequence). The CDR3 is CASSLTGGGEQYF. The DNA for the CDR3 is TGTGCCAGCAGTTTAACTGGGGGTGGCGAGCAGTACTTC.

At least ten counts were recorded for this clonotype. V gene TRBV20-1 combines with J gene TRBJ1-5; possible D gene TRBD1, 6 bases. V lost 5 bases to trimming and J lost 6 bases, with 14 bases between them. Germline V gene data show CDR1 as DFQATT and CDR2 as SNEGSKA (reference sequence). There are 13 residues in the CDR3. The CDR3 DNA is TGCAGTGCTCCGGGGGGGCTGGCTCAGCCCCAGCATTTT. Translated, it gives CSAPGGLAQPQHF.

This clonotype was seen at least ten times. The V call is TRBV7-2, the J call TRBJ1-2, with 7 bases identical to TRBD1. CDR1 SGHTA and CDR2 FQGNSA come from the germline V gene. The CDR3 runs 15 residues. V lost 1 base, J lost 2 bases, and 4 bases stayed unmatched. The CDR3 loop reads CASSLDRGTNYGYTF. The CDR3 DNA follows: TGTGCCAGCAGCTTAGACAGGGGAACCAACTATGGCTACACCTTC.

The table lists this clonotype with many counts. This chain joins TRBV9 and TRBJ2-5; D is undetermined. This CDR3 is built from 13 residues. Germline V gene sequence: CDR1 SGDLS, CDR2 YYNGEE. The V gene lost 6 bases and the J gene lost 2 bases, with 11 bases spanning the gap. The CDR3 coding sequence is TGTGCCAGCAACTATGGACCGCAAGAGACCCAGTACTTC. Its protein is CASNYGPQETQYF.

This clonotype was counted between two and nine times. The junction and the germline gene differ at one end; a read error may be behind it. The chain links TRBV4-2 to TRBJ2-1, with 11 positions matching TRBD1. This CDR3 is built from 14 residues. Per the germline V gene, CDR1 is LGHNA and CDR2 is YNFKEQ. The CDR3: CASSRTGGNLAGIF. For the CDR3, the DNA is TGTGCCAGCAGCCGGACAGGGGGCAACCTAGCGGGGATCTTC.

Ten or more counts support this clonotype. The chain uses TRBV7-2 and TRBJ2-4, with D perhaps TRBD2 (7 bases). V was shortened by 5 bases and J by 1 base, with 12 bases between the two germline ends. This CDR3 spans 15 amino acids. Germline V gene sequence: CDR1 SGHTA, CDR2 FQGNSA. The CDR3 region has the DNA TGTGCCAGCAGCGTGGGGGGGCTTGCCAAAAACATTCAGTACTTC. This translates into CASSVGGLAKNIQYF.